This T cell receptor beta chain is drawn from a study of blood T cell repertoires in COVID-19. Turning to the study itself: Researchers got acute and convalescent COVID-19 samples from the United States, Italy and Spain.

CDR1 and CDR2 (germline): SGDLS, YYNGEE. Trimming left V 2 bases short and J 1 base short, with 6 bases between. The CDR3 consists of 13 residues. Followed over time, Seattle patients had been enrolled while infection was active. Source study methods: How many nucleated cells were present was estimated from reference gene primer amplification. Assay used: immunoSEQ multiplex PCR; TCRdb lists only in-frame clones, some missing. The V and J calls and clone size are taken from that table; D and trimming were inferred from the DNA. This sample has over 150,000 clones; 70% to 90% occur once, and the top ten carry roughly a sixth. In this sample, this clone turned up once.

This TCR was sampled from a man aged 50 or older with COVID-19, enrolled during active disease. The chain employs TRBV9 and TRBJ2-5, with no clear D. Material for sequencing was peripheral blood. The CDR3 DNA follows: TGTGCCAGCAGCGTCGGAGTCCAAGAGACCCAGTACTTC. Amino acids: CASSVGVQETQYF.